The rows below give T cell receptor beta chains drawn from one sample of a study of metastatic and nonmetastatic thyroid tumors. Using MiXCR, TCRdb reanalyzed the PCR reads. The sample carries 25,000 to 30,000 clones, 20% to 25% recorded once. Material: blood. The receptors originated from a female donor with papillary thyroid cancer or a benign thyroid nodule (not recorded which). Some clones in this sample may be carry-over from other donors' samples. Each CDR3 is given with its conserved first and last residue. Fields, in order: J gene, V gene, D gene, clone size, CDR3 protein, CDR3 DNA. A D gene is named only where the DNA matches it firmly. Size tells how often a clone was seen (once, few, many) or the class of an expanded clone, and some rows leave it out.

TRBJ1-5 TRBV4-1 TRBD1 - CASSQEGRGLRQPQHF TGCGCCAGCAGCCAAGAAGGCAGGGGGCTTCGACAGCCCCAGCATTTT
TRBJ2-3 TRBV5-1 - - CASSPLLGGSAAFEDTQYF TGCGCCAGCAGCCCCCTTTTAGGGGGGAGTGCCGCATTCGAGGATACGCAGTATTTT
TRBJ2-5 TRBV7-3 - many CASSPGFQETQYF TGTGCCAGCAGCCCAGGGTTCCAAGAGACCCAGTACTTC
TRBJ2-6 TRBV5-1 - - CASSRDMPSGANVLTF TGCGCCAGCAGCAGGGACATGCCCTCTGGTGCCAATGTCCTGACTTTC
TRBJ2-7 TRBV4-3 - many CASSQGYGSYEQYF TGCGCCAGCAGCCAAGGGTACGGGTCCTACGAGCAGTACTTC
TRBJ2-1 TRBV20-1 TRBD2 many CSARDPAGGRPNEQFF TGCAGTGCTAGAGATCCGGCTGGCGGGAGACCCAATGAGCAGTTCTTC
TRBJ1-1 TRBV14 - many CASSPLSAGTREAFF TGTGCCAGCAGCCCCCTAAGCGCGGGGACGCGTGAAGCTTTCTTT
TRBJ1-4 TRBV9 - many CASSRMIATNEKLFF TGTGCCAGCAGCAGGATGATTGCAACTAATGAAAAACTGTTTTTT
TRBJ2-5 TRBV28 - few CARNRTDSGSQETQYF TGTGCCAGAAACCGCACAGATAGTGGGAGTCAAGAGACCCAGTACTTC
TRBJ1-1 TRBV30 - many CAWSVSGPNTEAFF TGTGCCTGGAGTGTAAGCGGCCCTAACACTGAAGCTTTCTTT
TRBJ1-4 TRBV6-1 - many CASCRGLVEKLFF TGTGCCAGCTGTCGGGGTCTTGTTGAAAAACTGTTTTTT
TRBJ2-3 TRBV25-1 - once CASSLSAPATDTQYF TGTGCCAGCAGCTTATCCGCTCCGGCCACAGATACGCAGTATTTT
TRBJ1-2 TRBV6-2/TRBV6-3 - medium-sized CASNLDTGYGYTF TGTGCCAGCAACTTGGACACAGGCTATGGCTACACCTTC
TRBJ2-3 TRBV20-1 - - CSARDLLWGPGTDTQYF TGCAGTGCTAGAGATCTCTTATGGGGGCCGGGCACAGATACGCAGTATTTT
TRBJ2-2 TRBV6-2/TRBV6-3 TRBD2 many CASSYGRASGLTAGELFF TGTGCCAGCAGTTACGGCCGGGCTAGCGGGCTGACGGCCGGGGAGCTGTTTTTT
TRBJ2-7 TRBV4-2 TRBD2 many CASSPGLADYEQYF TGTGCCAGCAGCCCGGGACTAGCGGATTACGAGCAGTACTTC
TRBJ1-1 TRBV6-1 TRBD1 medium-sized CASSTGQYTEAFF TGTGCCAGCAGTACGGGACAGTACACTGAAGCTTTCTTT
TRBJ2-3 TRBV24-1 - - CATSDPGADTQYF TGTGCCACCAGTGATCCGGGAGCAGATACGCAGTATTTT
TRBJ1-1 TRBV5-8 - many CASQGRIEAFF TGTGCCAGCCAGGGGAGAATTGAAGCTTTCTTT
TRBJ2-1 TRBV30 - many CAWSRRLGNEQFF TGTGCCTGGAGCCGGAGACTAGGCAATGAGCAGTTCTTC
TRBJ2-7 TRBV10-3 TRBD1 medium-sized CAISETGTGIYEQYF TGTGCCATCAGTGAGACCGGGACAGGGATCTACGAGCAGTACTTC
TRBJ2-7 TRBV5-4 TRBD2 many CASSFSGRDYEQYF TGTGCCAGCAGCTTCAGCGGGAGGGACTACGAGCAGTACTTC
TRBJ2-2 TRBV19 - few CAISRDKLFGELFF TGTGCCATTTCTCGGGACAAGCTATTCGGGGAGCTGTTTTTT
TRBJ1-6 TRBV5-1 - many CASSSLPSNSPLHF TGCGCCAGCAGCTCCCTCCCGTCGAATTCACCCCTCCACTTT
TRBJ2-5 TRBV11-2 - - CASSLAGRGGETQYF TGTGCCAGCAGCCTCGCGGGCCGAGGAGGAGAGACCCAGTACTTC
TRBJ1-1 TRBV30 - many CAWSQDSGTEAFF TGTGCCTGGAGTCAAGACTCAGGCACTGAAGCTTTCTTT
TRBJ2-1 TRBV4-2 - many CASSQDGQGNEQFF TGTGCCAGCAGCCAAGATGGGCAGGGTAATGAGCAGTTCTTC
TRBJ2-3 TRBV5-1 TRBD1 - CASSLDRAVDTQYF TGCGCCAGCAGCCTGGACAGGGCTGTGGATACGCAGTATTTT
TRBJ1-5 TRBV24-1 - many CAPGGGTGQPQHF TGTGCCCCGGGGGGGGGAACGGGTCAGCCCCAGCATTTT
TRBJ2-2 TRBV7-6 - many CASRATGNTGELFF TGTGCCAGCAGGGCCACCGGGAACACCGGGGAGCTGTTTTTT
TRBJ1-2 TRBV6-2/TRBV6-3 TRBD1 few CASRTTNGQGDYGYTF TGTGCCAGCAGAACTACTAACGGACAGGGAGACTATGGCTACACCTTC
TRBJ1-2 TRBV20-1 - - CSASRGALVGGYTF TGCAGTGCTAGTCGGGGGGCGCTGGTCGGCGGCTACACCTTC
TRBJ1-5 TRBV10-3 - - CATVTWDSNQPQHF TGTGCCACCGTGACATGGGATAGCAATCAGCCCCAGCATTTT
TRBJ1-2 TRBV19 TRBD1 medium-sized CASSIGTGDGYTF TGTGCCAGTAGTATCGGGACAGGGGATGGCTACACCTTC
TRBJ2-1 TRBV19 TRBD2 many CASSVTGTIRLNEQFF TGTGCCAGTAGTGTAACCGGGACTATCCGCCTCAATGAGCAGTTCTTC
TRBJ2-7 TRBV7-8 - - CASISGQAYEQYF TGCGCCAGCATATCGGGCCAGGCCTACGAGCAGTACTTC
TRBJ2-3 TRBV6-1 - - CASGYPTDTQYF TGTGCCAGCGGGTACCCCACAGATACGCAGTATTTT
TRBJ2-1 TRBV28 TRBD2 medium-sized CASSLGLAGGRGWDNEQFF TGTGCCAGCAGTTTAGGACTAGCGGGAGGGAGAGGTTGGGACAATGAGCAGTTCTTC
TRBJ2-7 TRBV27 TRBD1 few CASSLQGATYEQYF TGTGCCAGCAGTTTACAGGGGGCAACCTACGAGCAGTACTTC
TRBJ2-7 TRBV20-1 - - CSARGQNIDEQYF TGCAGTGCTAGAGGACAGAATATAGACGAGCAGTACTTC
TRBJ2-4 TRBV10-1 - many CASSEEDGKNIQYF TGCGCCAGCAGTGAGGAGGATGGCAAAAACATTCAGTACTTC
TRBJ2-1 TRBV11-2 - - CASSRGLPIVDNEQFF TGTGCCAGCAGCAGGGGACTCCCTATTGTTGACAATGAGCAGTTCTTC
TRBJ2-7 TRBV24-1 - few CATAQSGGNYEQYF TGTGCCACCGCTCAAAGCGGCGGGAACTACGAGCAGTACTTC
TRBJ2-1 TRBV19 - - CASSIHPIGRRGRGTYNEQFF TGTGCCAGTAGTATACACCCTATCGGGAGAAGAGGCCGAGGAACCTACAATGAGCAGTTCTTC
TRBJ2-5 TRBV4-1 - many CASSQDRLQETQYF TGCGCCAGCAGCCAAGATCGGCTCCAAGAGACCCAGTACTTC
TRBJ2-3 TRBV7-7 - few CSSSPLGVSGDTQYF TGTTCTAGCAGCCCCCTAGGGGTGTCGGGGGATACGCAGTATTTT
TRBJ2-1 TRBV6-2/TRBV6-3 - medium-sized CASSYPDEQFF TGTGCCAGCAGTTACCCCGATGAGCAGTTCTTC
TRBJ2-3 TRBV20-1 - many CSARDGFTDTQYF TGCAGTGCCAGGGACGGATTCACAGATACGCAGTATTTT
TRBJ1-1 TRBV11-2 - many CASSSQTLGTEAFF TGTGCCAGCAGCTCTCAGACACTAGGAACTGAAGCTTTCTTT
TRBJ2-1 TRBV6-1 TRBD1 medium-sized CASSETGGGHNEQFF TGTGCCAGCAGTGAGACAGGGGGCGGACACAATGAGCAGTTCTTC
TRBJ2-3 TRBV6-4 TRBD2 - CASSEAGTSGTDTQYF TGTGCCAGCAGTGAAGCCGGGACTAGCGGCACAGATACGCAGTATTTT
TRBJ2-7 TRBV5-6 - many CASSLVGDEQYF TGTGCCAGCAGCTTGGTAGGGGACGAGCAGTACTTC
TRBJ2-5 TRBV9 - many CASSRRAADGETQYF TGTGCCAGCAGCCGCAGGGCAGCGGATGGAGAGACCCAGTACTTC
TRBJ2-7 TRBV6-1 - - CASSATLGHEQYF TGTGCCAGCAGTGCTACCCTAGGGCACGAGCAGTACTTC
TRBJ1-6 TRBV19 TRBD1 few CASSIGGQGAPLHF TGTGCCAGTAGTATAGGAGGACAGGGAGCACCCCTCCACTTT
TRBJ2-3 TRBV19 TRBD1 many CASRKQGADTQYF TGTGCCAGTAGAAAACAGGGGGCAGATACGCAGTATTTT
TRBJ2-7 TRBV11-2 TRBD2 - CASSRASYSGTPYEQYF TGTGCCAGCAGCCGCGCTTCCTATAGCGGGACCCCCTACGAGCAGTACTTC
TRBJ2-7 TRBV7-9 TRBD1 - CASSLTTGKDEQYF TGTGCCAGCAGTTTAACGACAGGGAAGGACGAGCAGTACTTC
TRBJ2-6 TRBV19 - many CATREGANVLTF TGTGCCACTAGGGAAGGGGCCAACGTCCTGACTTTC
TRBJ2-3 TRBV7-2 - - CASSLASVTDTQYF TGTGCCAGCAGCTTAGCTAGCGTCACAGATACGCAGTATTTT